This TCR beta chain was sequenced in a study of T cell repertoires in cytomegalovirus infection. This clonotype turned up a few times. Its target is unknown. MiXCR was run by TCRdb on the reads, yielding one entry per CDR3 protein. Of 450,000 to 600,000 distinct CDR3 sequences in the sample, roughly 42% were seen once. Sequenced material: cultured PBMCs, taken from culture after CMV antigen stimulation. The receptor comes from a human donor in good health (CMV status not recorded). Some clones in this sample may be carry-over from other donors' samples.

The CDR3 nucleotides are TGTGCCACCAGCAGAGATGGGACAGGGGACTACGAGCAGTACTTC. Encoded protein: CATSRDGTGDYEQYF. The rearrangement uses TRBV15 and TRBJ2-7; 10 bases line up with TRBD1. This CDR3 contains 15 residues. Losses at the gene ends were 0 bases for V and 3 bases for J; bases not matched to a gene: 2. CDR1 is LNHNV, CDR2 YYDKDF, per germline (reference sequence).